A single sample is the source of the 21 T cell receptor beta chains below, sequenced in a study of response to subunit inactivated influenza vaccine. TCRdb passed the RT-PCR reads through MiXCR, listing each CDR3 protein once. The table has 150,000 to 200,000 distinct CDR3 sequences, around 9.9% seen once. Source: non-naive T cells sorted from PBMCs, taken 40 to 50 days after vaccination. These receptors came from a man aged 45 to 65 who received an inactivated influenza vaccine.

The V and J genes are TRBV3-1 and TRBJ2-3, with 7 bases lining up with TRBD2. The CDR3 is 19 residues long. V dropped 10 bases and J dropped 7; count of bases not matched to a gene: 29. From germline, CDR1 is LGHDT and CDR2 YNNKEL (reference sequence). The CDR3 sequence is CATCQDWDASGASSNTQYF. The CDR3, as DNA: TGTGCCACCTGCCAAGATTGGGATGCTAGCGGAGCTTCTTCAAATACGCAGTATTTT.

There are many counts of this clonotype. The rearrangement uses TRBV7-6 and TRBJ1-3; D is undetermined. The CDR3 consists of 13 residues. V lost 6 bases and J lost 0, with 6 bases in between. The germline V gene encodes CDR1 SGHVS and CDR2 FNYEAQ. The CDR3 is CASSSNSGNTIYF. The CDR3 nucleotides are TGTGCCAGCAGTTCCAACTCTGGAAACACCATATATTTT.

This clonotype has more than one count but fewer than ten. The chain couples TRBV7-2 to TRBJ1-6, with D unclear. Trimming stripped 4 bases from V and 6 bases from J, with 13 bases between. Germline CDR1 is SGHTA and CDR2 is FQGNSA. There are 15 residues in the CDR3. The CDR3 sequence is CASSSLTRPNSPLHF. The CDR3 nucleotides are TGTGCCAGCAGCTCCTTGACCAGACCTAATTCACCCCTCCACTTT.

This clonotype was seen more than once but under ten times. The chain combines TRBV9 with TRBJ2-1, with TRBD2 matching 12 bases. The CDR3 is 15 amino acids. J lost 5 bases, V lost 4 bases, and 4 bases had no gene match. The V gene's germline CDR1 is SGDLS and CDR2 YYNGEE. CDR3 coding DNA: TGTGCCAGCAGCTTGACTAGCGGGGGCCACAATGAGCAGTTCTTC. This translates into CASSLTSGGHNEQFF.

The chain links TRBV6-1 to TRBJ2-1, with 9 positions matching TRBD2. The germline V gene encodes CDR1 MNHNS and CDR2 SASEGT. Trimming at V came to 6 bases and at J to 7 bases, leaving 13 bases not matched to a gene. CDR3 length: 16 residues. DNA of the CDR3: TGTGCCAGCAGACAGCATAATAGCGGGGGTGGGAATGAGCAGTTCTTC. Translation gives CASRQHNSGGGNEQFF.

This clonotype has only a few counts. This sequence joins TRBV20-1 and TRBJ1-2; no firm D call. The length of the CDR3 is 14 residues. V lost 3 bases, J lost 4 bases, and 15 bases lay in between. Germline assignment: CDR1 DFQATT and CDR2 SNEGSKA (reference sequence). The CDR3 reads CSASMKEVLYGYTF. The CDR3 nucleotides read TGCAGTGCTAGTATGAAGGAGGTCCTCTATGGCTACACCTTC.

This clonotype was detected ten times or more. The rearrangement links TRBV7-6 to TRBJ2-3, with 13 bases that match TRBD2. V was clipped by 5 bases and J by 2 bases; unmatched bases: 7. Germline lookup yields CDR1 SGHVS and CDR2 FNYEAQ. The CDR3 has 17 amino acids. This CDR3 is CASSPRTSGGYTDTQYF. The CDR3 region has the DNA TGTGCCAGCAGCCCTCGGACTAGCGGGGGATACACAGATACGCAGTATTTT.

This clonotype has at least ten counts. The V gene is TRBV7-2, the J gene TRBJ2-3, with 12 bases that match TRBD2. Germline CDR1 and CDR2: SGHTA and FQGNSA. This CDR3 is 16 amino acids long. After removal of 4 bases from V and 4 bases from J, the junction contained 6 bases not matched to a gene. In DNA, the CDR3 is TGTGCCAGCAGCTACAGACTAGCGGGAGCTGCAGATACGCAGTATTTT. It translates to CASSYRLAGAADTQYF.

The sample holds many counts of this clonotype. The gene calls are TRBV29-1 and TRBJ2-7; 7 bases map to TRBD2. The germline V gene encodes CDR1 SQVTM and CDR2 ANQGSEA. There are 12 residues in the CDR3. The V and J ends lost 3 bases and 4 bases, in that order; junction bases with no gene match: 3. This chain's CDR3 is CSVDGGRYEQYF. CDR3 DNA sequence: TGCAGCGTTGACGGGGGGAGGTACGAGCAGTACTTC.

A few counts support this clonotype. The genes are TRBV6-1 and TRBJ2-7; 8 bases line up with TRBD1. The CDR3 runs to 13 residues. Trimming removed 4 bases from V and 6 bases from J; junction bases left unmatched: 5. Germline V gene data show CDR1 as MNHNS and CDR2 as SASEGT. In nucleotides, the CDR3 is TGTGCCAGCAGTGCGAACAGGGGGTTCGAGCAGTACTTC. Its translation: CASSANRGFEQYF.

V and J are TRBV28 and TRBJ2-7; D ambiguous. Germline V gives CDR1 MDHEN, CDR2 SYDVKM. The CDR3 spans 14 residues. V lost 7 bases and J lost 0, with 13 bases in between. The CDR3 here is CASTPGGVSYEQYF. In nucleotides, the CDR3 is TGTGCCAGCACCCCGGGTGGCGTCTCCTACGAGCAGTACTTC.

The chain carries TRBV20-1 and TRBJ2-1, with 9 bases aligning to TRBD1. V dropped 3 bases and J dropped 7; count of bases not matched to a gene: 1. CDR1 and CDR2 (germline): DFQATT, SNEGSKA (reference sequence). The CDR3 consists of 12 residues. The CDR3 DNA follows: TGCAGTGCTAGTGACAGGGGGAATGAGCAGTTCTTC. It encodes CSASDRGNEQFF.

Many counts were recorded for this clonotype. This chain joins TRBV10-2 and TRBJ2-7; D possibly uses TRBD1 or TRBD2 (7 bases each). The CDR3 has 16 residues. Looked up from germline, CDR1 is WSHSY and CDR2 is SAAADI. The ends were cut back, 8 bases at V and 4 bases at J, with 24 bases in the middle. The CDR3 nucleotides read TGCGCCAGCCCAACAAGCGGGACAGCGGGCCTTTACGAGCAGTACTTC. Protein: CASPTSGTAGLYEQYF.

This clonotype was picked up many times. The chain carries TRBV12-3 or TRBV12-4 and TRBJ1-4; 7 bases are shared with TRBD1. V was clipped by 8 bases and J by 8 bases; unmatched bases: 5. This CDR3 is 12 amino acids long. Here the CDR3 reads CASQGVGEKLFF. The CDR3 DNA is TGTGCCAGCCAGGGGGTTGGGGAAAAACTGTTTTTT.

This clonotype was detected a few times. The rearrangement links TRBV11-2 to TRBJ2-1, with 8 bases aligning to TRBD2. This CDR3 spans 15 amino acids. J was trimmed by 5 bases and V by 3 bases; bases with no gene match: 6. Germline loops: CDR1 SGHAT, CDR2 FQNNGV. Written as DNA, the CDR3 is TGTGCCAGCAGCTTCCCCTCAGCGGGAGACAATGAGCAGTTCTTC. Its protein product is CASSFPSAGDNEQFF. Filled out from reference TRBV11-2 and TRBJ2-1, the complete variable domain reads EAGVAQSPRYKIIEKRQSVAFWCNPISGHATLYWYQQILGQGPKLLIQFQNNGVVDDSQLPKDRFSAERLKGVDSTLKIQPAKLEDSAVYLCASSFPSAGDNEQFFGPGTRLTVL.

V and J are TRBV30 and TRBJ2-1, with a tentative D call TRBD2 (5 bases). This CDR3 has 12 residues. Per germline, CDR1 GTSNPN and CDR2 SVGIG (reference sequence). The V end lost 6 bases, the J end lost 7 bases, and 13 bases lay between the germline ends. CDR3 coding DNA: TGTGCCTGCCGAATGAGGGCGAATGAGCAGTTCTTC. Amino acids: CACRMRANEQFF.

This chain joins TRBV20-1 and TRBJ1-5, with D maybe TRBD1 (5 bases). Looked up from germline, CDR1 is DFQATT and CDR2 is SNEGSKA (reference sequence). There are 14 residues in the CDR3. Trimming pared 8 bases from V and 1 base from J, leaving 15 bases between. The CDR3 DNA follows: TGCAGTTGTAGCCAGGGTCCGAGCAATCAGCCCCAGCATTTT. This gives the protein CSCSQGPSNQPQHF.

This clonotype was observed many times. V is TRBV10-3 and J is TRBJ1-1, with a tentative D call TRBD1 (6 bases). Germline-derived CDR1 and CDR2 are ENHRY and SYGVKD. The CDR3 is made up of 14 amino acids. The germline V and J ends were trimmed by 6 bases and 5 bases, with 16 bases remaining between them. In DNA form, the CDR3 reads TGTGCCATCAGGGGGGCGGACAGATCGACTGAAGCTTTCTTT. It encodes CAIRGADRSTEAFF.

This clonotype was recorded at least ten times. J is TRBJ2-5 and V is TRBV7-6; TRBD1 is a possible D gene (5 bases). V shed 1 base and J shed 3 bases, with 6 bases lying between them. Per the germline V gene, CDR1 is SGHVS and CDR2 is FNYEAQ. The CDR3 length is 13 residues. The CDR3 bases are TGTGCCAGCAGCTTAGTACAGGAAGAGACCCAGTACTTC. Its translation: CASSLVQEETQYF.

This clonotype showed up just a few times. The CDR3, as DNA: TGTGCCAGCTCACAGTACAGGGACACCGAGACCCAGTACTTC. Its translation: CASSQYRDTETQYF. This chain joins TRBV18 and TRBJ2-5; maybe TRBD1 (6 bases). CDR1 is KGHSH, CDR2 LQKENI, per germline. CDR3 length: 14 residues. V was pared by 4 bases and J by 5 bases, with 14 bases between.

The chain is built from TRBV28 and TRBJ1-4, with D possibly being TRBD1 (5 bases). The CDR3 length is 15 residues. Trimming removed 2 bases at V and 4 bases at J, with 11 bases between. Germline V CDR1 and CDR2: MDHEN, SYDVKM. For the CDR3, the DNA is TGTGCCAGCAGTTTAGAGGACAAACGTAATGAAAAACTGTTTTTT. Protein sequence: CASSLEDKRNEKLFF.